Shown below are 29 T cell receptor beta chains from a single sample sequenced in a study of blood T cell repertoires in COVID-19. The protocol was immunoSEQ multiplex PCR, while the TCRdb copy is restricted to in-frame clones and leaves out a portion. Altogether about 200,000 clones are present, about 85% being singletons, with the ten largest covering roughly 21%. The specimen was peripheral blood. These receptors were taken from a man aged 55 to 70 with active or convalescent COVID-19.

The rearrangement uses TRBV6-5 and TRBJ2-7; no clear D. Germline CDR1 and CDR2: MNHEY and SVGAGI. The V end was cut by 7 bases, the J end by 2 bases, with 18 bases between. The CDR3 has 15 amino acids. The CDR3 DNA sequence: TGTGCCAGCATAAGTACCCCTAGTCGCACCTACGAGCAGTACTTC. It is translated as CASISTPSRTYEQYF.

This sequence joins TRBV9 and TRBJ2-5; a possible D gene is TRBD2 (7 bases). This CDR3 spans 16 amino acids. Germline-derived CDR1 and CDR2 are SGDLS and YYNGEE. V was cut by 4 bases and J by 1 base, with 17 bases left in between. CDR3 sequence: CASSPRSGGPQETQYF. CDR3 nucleotide sequence: TGTGCCAGCAGCCCGCGGTCCGGGGGGCCCCAAGAGACCCAGTACTTC.

This rearrangement joins TRBV19 to TRBJ2-4; no clear D gene. CDR1 and CDR2 (germline): LNHDA, SQIVND (reference sequence). The V and J ends lost 1 base and 0 bases respectively, with 4 bases between them. CDR3 length equals 14 residues. In DNA, the CDR3 is TGTGCCAGTAGTATAGGTCTAGCCAAAAACATTCAGTACTTC. This encodes CASSIGLAKNIQYF.

V is TRBV5-5 and J is TRBJ2-5, with 10 bases identical to TRBD1. Unmatched junction bases numbered 3, after V lost 4 bases and J lost 3 bases. This CDR3 is built from 14 residues. Per germline, CDR1 SGHKS and CDR2 YYEKEE (reference sequence). This CDR3 is CASSRDRGKETQYF. In DNA, the CDR3 is TGTGCCAGCAGCCGGGACAGGGGTAAAGAGACCCAGTACTTC.

The V and J genes are TRBV21-1 and TRBJ2-6; the tabulated D call, TRBD1, remains unverified against the DNA. TRBV21-1 is labeled a pseudogene. The length of the CDR3 is 20 residues. As DNA, the CDR3 is TGTGCCAGCAGCATGGGGGGGGACAGGGCTGGGAGCTCTGGGGCCAACGTCCTGACTTTC. Translation gives CASSMGGDRAGSSGANVLTF.

V and J are TRBV4-1 and TRBJ2-3; D is possibly TRBD1 (5 bases). The CDR3 has 16 residues. CDR1 and CDR2 from the germline V gene are MGHRA and YSYEKL. With 4 bases removed from V and 2 bases from J, the gap between germline ends came to 16 bases. The CDR3 DNA reads as TGCGCCAGCAGCCGGCCGGCGTTAGGGGTCACAGATACGCAGTATTTT. Amino acids: CASSRPALGVTDTQYF.

The rearrangement links TRBV9 to TRBJ1-1; D call uncertain. The CDR3 sequence is 14 residues long. V shed 0 bases and J shed 4 bases, with 10 bases lying between them. Germline CDR1 SGDLS, CDR2 YYNGEE. As DNA, the CDR3 is TGTGCCAGCAGCGTAGTGGACTCAACCACTGAAGCTTTCTTT. Protein product: CASSVVDSTTEAFF.

The chain employs TRBV29-1 and TRBJ2-5; 8 bases match TRBD1. The germline V gene has CDR1 SQVTM and CDR2 ANQGSEA. The CDR3 is made up of 15 amino acids. V shed 3 bases, J shed 4 bases, and the junction held 10 bases outside the gene matches. The CDR3 loop is CSVDLTRGRGETQYF. CDR3 nucleotide sequence: TGCAGCGTTGATCTAACCAGGGGGCGAGGAGAGACCCAGTACTTC.

This chain connects TRBV7-9 to TRBJ2-1; D might be TRBD1 (5 bases). Per the germline V gene, CDR1 is SEHNR and CDR2 is FQNEAQ (reference sequence). The V gene lost 5 bases and the J gene lost 5 bases, with 7 bases spanning the gap. This CDR3 has 12 amino acids. CDR3 bases: TGTGCCAGCAGCCTCAGGGACAATGAGCAGTTCTTC. This sequence encodes CASSLRDNEQFF.

The V call is TRBV11-2, the J call TRBJ1-4; TRBD1 is a possible D gene (5 bases). Germline V CDR1 and CDR2: SGHAT, FQNNGV. With 4 bases removed from V and 11 bases from J, the gap between germline ends came to 11 bases. This CDR3 is 12 amino acids long. CDR3 in amino acids: CASSSGQGKLFF. The CDR3 DNA sequence: TGTGCCAGCAGCTCTGGACAAGGGAAACTGTTTTTT. The full variable domain, completed using reference TRBV11-2 and TRBJ1-4, is EAGVAQSPRYKIIEKRQSVAFWCNPISGHATLYWYQQILGQGPKLLIQFQNNGVVDDSQLPKDRFSAERLKGVDSTLKIQPAKLEDSAVYLCASSSGQGKLFFGSGTQLSVL.

This clone has a handful of counts. V gene TRBV3-1 (or the pseudogene TRBV3-2) combines with J gene TRBJ1-2, with D possibly being TRBD1 (5 bases). The CDR3 is made up of 12 amino acids. CDR1 LGHDT and CDR2 YNNKEL come from the germline V gene (reference sequence). The ends were cut back, 4 bases at V and 7 bases at J, with 10 bases in the middle. The CDR3 sequence is CASSPGGAGYTF. The CDR3 region has the DNA TGTGCCAGCAGCCCAGGTGGGGCTGGCTACACCTTC.

This chain joins TRBV11-3 and TRBJ1-2; maybe TRBD1 (5 bases). This CDR3 comprises 14 residues. Trimming shortened V by 0 bases and J by 4 bases, and 9 bases separated the two germline ends. Germline V gene data show CDR1 as SGHNT and CDR2 as YENEEA. Written as DNA, the CDR3 is TGTGCCAGCAGCTTAGACGGCACAGGCTATGGCTACACCTTC. The encoded protein is CASSLDGTGYGYTF.

The V call is TRBV10-2, the J call TRBJ1-3; possible D gene TRBD1, 5 bases. This CDR3 is 14 amino acids long. Germline V gives CDR1 WSHSY, CDR2 SAAADI. Trimming took off 8 bases at V and 0 bases at J, with 11 bases between the two ends. CDR3 sequence (DNA): TGCGCCAGCGGAACAGGCTACTCTGGAAACACCATATATTTT. It specifies CASGTGYSGNTIYF.

The chain links TRBV6-5 to TRBJ1-3; D is undetermined. Trimming left V 10 bases short and J 4 bases short, with 17 bases between. This CDR3 is 14 amino acids long. CDR1 and CDR2 (germline): MNHEY, SVGAGI. The CDR3 loop is CATTVHPEGNTIYF. DNA of the CDR3: TGTGCCACAACCGTTCACCCCGAGGGAAACACCATATATTTT.

The rearrangement links TRBV2 to TRBJ1-2; perhaps TRBD1 as D (6 bases). V lost 5 bases and J lost 2, with 12 bases in between. CDR1 SNHLY and CDR2 FYNNEI come from the germline V gene. The CDR3 extends over 14 amino acids. Written as DNA, the CDR3 is TGTGCCAGCAGTCCACAGGGTGCGAACTATGGCTACACCTTC. Translated: CASSPQGANYGYTF.

V is TRBV18 and J is TRBJ2-1; D possibly corresponds to TRBD2 (6 bases). CDR1 KGHSH and CDR2 LQKENI come from the germline V gene. V was pared by 4 bases and J by 8 bases, with 18 bases between. The length of the CDR3 is 15 residues. CDR3 bases: TGTGCCAGCTCACGAACCCCGGGGGAGGTATATGAGCAGTTCTTC. It yields the protein CASSRTPGEVYEQFF.

This chain links TRBV3-1 (or the pseudogene TRBV3-2) with TRBJ2-7; D may be TRBD2 (6 bases). The V end lost 1 base, the J end lost 5 bases, and 9 bases lay between the germline ends. Germline-derived CDR1 and CDR2 are LGHDT and YNNKEL (reference sequence). This CDR3 region has 13 residues. CDR3 DNA: TGTGCCAGCAGCCAAGGACGGAGGGACGAGCAGTACTTC. It yields the protein CASSQGRRDEQYF.

The chain has TRBV6-5 and TRBJ2-7; 8 nucleotides match TRBD1. V dropped 7 bases and J dropped 4; count of bases not matched to a gene: 9. The CDR3 contains 14 residues. Germline CDR1 reads MNHEY; CDR2 reads SVGAGI. DNA for the CDR3: TGTGCCAGCACAAACCACAGGGGGTCTTACGAGCAGTACTTC. Its protein product is CASTNHRGSYEQYF.

The rearrangement joins TRBV19 to TRBJ1-6; D not resolved. Per the germline V gene, CDR1 is LNHDA and CDR2 is SQIVND (reference sequence). This CDR3 has 14 amino acids. Deletions cut 0 bases from V and 9 bases from J, with 9 bases between. CDR3 nucleotide sequence: TGTGCCAGTAGTATAGACAAGGGAGGTTCACCCCTCCACTTT. This codes for CASSIDKGGSPLHF.

V gene TRBV4-1 combines with J gene TRBJ2-2; 7 nucleotides line up with TRBD2. Germline CDR1 and CDR2: MGHRA and YSYEKL. The CDR3 is 15 amino acids. Losses at the gene ends were 1 base for V and 8 bases for J; bases not matched to a gene: 7. CDR3 protein: CASSQARGGVGELFF. The CDR3 DNA is TGCGCCAGCAGCCAAGCCCGTGGGGGGGTGGGGGAGCTGTTTTTT.

This rearrangement joins TRBV4-1 to TRBJ2-7; D gene ambiguous. The germline V and J ends were trimmed by 1 base and 2 bases, with 9 bases remaining between them. CDR1 and CDR2 (germline): MGHRA, YSYEKL. CDR3 length: 14 amino acids. The CDR3 nucleotides read TGCGCCAGCAGCCAAGTCGGTAGAACCTACGAGCAGTACTTC. This encodes CASSQVGRTYEQYF.

Concerning this clone itself: The same CDR3 arises from other DNA sequences in this sample as well. The V and J genes are TRBV18 and TRBJ1-2; a weak D match, TRBD1 (6 bases). Germline V gene sequence: CDR1 KGHSH, CDR2 LQKENI. The CDR3 consists of 13 residues. Trimming took 2 bases from V and 2 from J, leaving 6 bases between them. The CDR3 DNA is TGTGCCAGCTCACCAGACAGGAACTATGGCTACACCTTC. This encodes CASSPDRNYGYTF.

The J gene is TRBJ2-5, the V gene TRBV3-1 (or the pseudogene TRBV3-2); D call uncertain. CDR3 length: 15 residues. V lost 1 base and J 4 bases, leaving 13 bases between the germline ends. Germline V gives CDR1 LGHDT, CDR2 YNNKEL (reference sequence). CDR3 nucleotide sequence: TGTGCCAGCAGCCAAGTCAATAGGAGAGGAGAGACCCAGTACTTC. Its protein product is CASSQVNRRGETQYF.

The rearrangement uses TRBV30 and TRBJ2-2, with D hard to call. Germline V lookup: CDR1 GTSNPN, CDR2 SVGIG (reference sequence). CDR3 size: 14 residues. V gave up 3 bases and J gave up 1 base, with 9 bases separating them. In DNA form, the CDR3 reads TGTGCCTGGAGCAAAAAACAGAACACCGGGGAGCTGTTTTTT. It yields the protein CAWSKKQNTGELFF.

This sequence joins TRBV6-6 and TRBJ1-2, with D tentatively TRBD1 (6 bases). This CDR3 contains 12 residues. V gave up 6 bases and J gave up 5 bases, with 10 bases separating them. Germline V gene data show CDR1 as MNHNY and CDR2 as SVGAGI (reference sequence). The CDR3 loop is CASRGAGYGYTF. The CDR3 bases are TGTGCCAGCAGGGGGGCAGGGTATGGCTACACCTTC.

The CDR3 sequence: CASSPGPTGEKLFF. For the CDR3, the DNA is TGTGCCAGCAGCCCTGGACCGACAGGTGAAAAACTGTTTTTT. This chain joins TRBV9 and TRBJ1-4, with TRBD1 as a possible D gene (6 bases). CDR3 length: 14 amino acids. V lost 4 bases to trimming and J lost 7 bases, with 14 bases between them. Germline lookup yields CDR1 SGDLS and CDR2 YYNGEE.

The chain combines TRBV30 with TRBJ1-2; no firm D call. The germline CDR1 and CDR2 sequences are GTSNPN and SVGIG (reference sequence). V lost 4 bases, J lost 2 bases, and 17 bases lay in between. CDR3 length: 15 residues. The CDR3 loop is CAWTIMRGGNYGYTF. The CDR3 coding sequence is TGTGCCTGGACTATAATGCGGGGAGGGAACTATGGCTACACCTTC.

This rearrangement joins TRBV6-5 to TRBJ1-1, with 7 bases matching TRBD1. The CDR3 is 14 amino acids. Germline V CDR1 and CDR2: MNHEY, SVGAGI. The junction had 5 bases not matched to a gene; V was cut back by 5 bases and J by 2 bases. CDR3 bases: TGTGCCAGCAGTCTGGGACAGATCAACACTGAAGCTTTCTTT. Its protein is CASSLGQINTEAFF.

This sequence joins TRBV5-1 and TRBJ1-5, with D possibly being TRBD1 (5 bases). Per the germline V gene, CDR1 is SGHRS and CDR2 is YFSETQ. V lost 5 bases, J lost 1 base, and 13 bases lay in between. The CDR3 loop spans 15 amino acids. This CDR3 is CASRLGTQSNQPQHF. CDR3 bases: TGCGCCAGCAGACTCGGGACTCAGAGCAATCAGCCCCAGCATTTT.